This T cell receptor beta chain appears in the sequencing data of a study of T cells in Graves' hyperthyroidism and ophthalmopathy (dated by TCRdb to between 2019 and 2020). About the study as a whole: A discovery cohort of roughly 96 patients, roughly 40 with Graves' ophthalmopathy and about 58 with stable Graves' hyperthyroidism, was used to find distinguishing TCR V-J signatures. Whether ophthalmopathy could be predicted prospectively was tested in an independent validation cohort made up of 18 to 20 hyperthyroidism patients plus 17 patients who later progressed to ophthalmopathy. The 100 discovery patients were randomly split 7:3 into training and test sets. In about 6 Graves' hyperthyroidism patients, the study also compared T-cell repertoires from thyroid tissue with T-cell repertoires from blood. After blood sampling, hyperthyroidism patients were treated with methimazole at a starting dose of 30 mg daily, and ophthalmopathy patients were treated with high-dose intravenous methylprednisolone. According to the paper, TCR Vbeta CDR3 sequencing was carried out on roughly 130 peripheral blood samples, which came from around 43 ophthalmopathy, around 74 hyperthyroidism and about 17 progressor patients.

The TCR beta CDR3 regions were amplified from the RNA transcripts. The TCR CDR3 was subjected to a first round of RT-PCR using the HTBI primer set and the Qiagen OneStep RT-PCR kit. The libraries were constructed in a second round of multiplex PCR and then size-selected and purified. The libraries were sequenced on an Illumina HiSeq2000 using paired-end 100 bp reads. Under the source paper's analysis protocol: SOAPnuke was used to process the raw data, removing reads that contained adapters or uncalled bases, had a mean Phred below 15, or lacked an exact match to the constant primer or identifier. High-quality paired reads were merged using COPE v1.2.5, and each unique nucleotide sequence was defined as a clonotype. MiTCR v1.1 was used to align clonotypes to the IMGT TRBV, TRBD and TRBJ reference segments. Analysis was restricted to V-J combinations with a frequency above 0.0001, which covered 99.2% of repertoires. The TCS score was defined as the ratio of F50 (clonal expansion) to E x V (chaos), calculated using BLOSUM62-based TCRdist between CDR3 peptides within each V-J. Welch's t-statistics and random forest reduced fewer than 550 V-J features to 10 to 15, which were used in a naive Bayes classifier (R e1071). The similarity between thyroid and blood repertoires was quantified using the Morisita-Horn index. The public sequencing data were trimmed at Q25 with fastp and processed into clonotypes with MiXCR by TCRdb, which kept only in-frame beta chains. Each CDR3 protein appears once, grouped with its most common genes and DNA. For this entry, the V and J calls and clone size follow TCRdb and not the study's own pipeline. This sample lists roughly 500,000 distinct CDR3 sequences; 46% were detected once. The ten largest clonotypes hold about two fifths of the sample.

Overall results and qualifications from the work: Ophthalmopathy was separated from stable hyperthyroidism by a 13 V-J signature model, with 87.88% sensitivity and just over 81% specificity obtained in cross-validation and 80%/75% obtained in testing. In validation, the model predicted progression to ophthalmopathy a median of roughly 6.1 months before onset, with about 70% sensitivity and roughly 72% specificity. Blood samples also contained most of the expanded thyroid clonotypes (frequency above 0.001), which suggests that blood repertoires may reflect thyroid immune responses. No statistical method was used to fix the sample size in advance, and group allocation was not hidden from the investigators.

Patients with uncontrolled infections, other autoimmune diseases, pregnancy or lactation were excluded. Diagnoses relied on clinical symptoms, serum thyroxine and TRAb, thyroid ultrasound and orbital computed tomography. Total RNA was extracted using Trizol reagent, and RNA quality was assessed on an Agilent 2100 Bioanalyzer. As for this clonotype: Its antigen target is currently unknown. No much larger clone is present one base from it, and per-base qualities are unavailable.

The germline V gene (reference sequence) yields LGHDT for CDR1 and YNNKEL for CDR2. The CDR3 measures 13 amino acids from cysteine to phenylalanine. Only CDR3 DNA remains: 39 bases, in frame from the first base. Deletion took 1 base off V and 6 bases off J, with a span of 10 bases between the germline ends. The chain uses TRBV3-1 and TRBJ2-7; a tentative D match to TRBD1 spans 5 bases. Specimen: peripheral blood or thyroid tissue (not recorded which). The source is an adult woman with Graves' disease, either hyperthyroidism or ophthalmopathy (not recorded which). This receptor has the CDR3 CASSQGPDSEQYF. In nucleotides, the sequence is TGTGCCAGCAGCCAAGGCCCAGACAGCGAGCAGTACTTC.